The T cell receptor beta chain under discussion was sequenced for a study of tumor and adjacent non-tumor tissue in lung cancer. General observations from the study: Tumor repertoires had a smaller top 100 clone share than normal lung.

Three rounds of nested PCR, following a modified ARM-PCR protocol, produced the TCRbeta library. TCRdb re-called the multiplex PCR reads with MiXCR, one entry per CDR3 protein. The sample carries some 100,000 distinct CDR3 sequences, roughly 75% recorded once. This clonotype has only a few counts. Its antigen is not known. At one boundary the junction diverges from the germline segment, which might be a read error. The template was RNA from unsorted bulk tissue. Per germline, CDR1 MNHNY and CDR2 SVGAGI (reference sequence). This CDR3 region has 16 residues. The TCR sequence derives from a woman aged 60-75 years with non-small cell lung cancer. The sample comprised lung tumor tissue. This sequence joins TRBV6-6 and TRBJ1-5, with a weak D call TRBD1 (6 bases). This CDR3 is CASSYSPKQGNQPQHF. The CDR3 region has the DNA TGTGCTAGCAGTTACTCGCCGAAACAGGGTAATCAGCCCCAGCATTTT.